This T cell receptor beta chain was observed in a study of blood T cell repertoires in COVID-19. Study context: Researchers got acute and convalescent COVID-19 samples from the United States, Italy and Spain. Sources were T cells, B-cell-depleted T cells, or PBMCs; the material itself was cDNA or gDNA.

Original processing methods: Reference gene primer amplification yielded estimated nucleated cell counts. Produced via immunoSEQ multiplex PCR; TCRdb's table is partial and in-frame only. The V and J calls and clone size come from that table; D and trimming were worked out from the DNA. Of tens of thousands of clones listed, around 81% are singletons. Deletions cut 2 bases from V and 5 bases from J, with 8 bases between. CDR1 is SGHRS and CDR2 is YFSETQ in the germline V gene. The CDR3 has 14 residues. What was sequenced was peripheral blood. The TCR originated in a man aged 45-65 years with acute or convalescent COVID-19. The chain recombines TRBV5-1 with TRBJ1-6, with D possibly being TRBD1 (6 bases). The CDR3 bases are TGCGCCAGCAGCTTAGGACAGAATAATTCACCCCTCCACTTT. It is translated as CASSLGQNNSPLHF.